This TCR beta chain emerged from a study of shared clonotypes between healthy human individuals. As for the study in general: Every donor yielded three CD4 naive, three CD4 memory, two CD8 naive and one CD8 memory plate.

Germline loops: CDR1 MDHEN, CDR2 SYDVKM. V lost 6 bases and J lost 6, with 10 bases in between. The CDR3 spans 12 residues. The authors divided CD4+ cells into CD45RA+ naive and CD45RA-negative memory subsets. As for this clone: Within the sample, other DNA sequences also encode this same CDR3.

At the deep level, the assay was run. The protocol was immunoSEQ multiplex PCR, while the TCRdb copy is restricted to in-frame clones and leaves out a portion. The sample carries millions of clones, 85% to 95% recorded once. Sequenced sample: naive CD4+ T cells from PBMCs. Stated subset: CD45RA+ positively selected. The receptor was isolated from a man aged 18 to 29 in good health. Some clones in this sample may be carry-over from other donors' samples. The chain has TRBV28 and TRBJ2-3, with D uncertain. The CDR3 DNA reads as TGTGCCAGCAGCCCCTTGGGGGATACGCAGTATTTT. Translated: CASSPLGDTQYF. Complete variable domain (other parts from reference TRBV28 and TRBJ2-3): DVKVTQSSRYLVKRTGEKVFLECVQDMDHENMFWYRQDPGLGLRLIYFSYDVKMKEKGDIPEGYSVSREKKERFSLILESASTNQTSMYLCASSPLGDTQYFGPGTRLTVL.